The clone carrying this T cell receptor beta chain has a handful of counts. The target antigen is unknown. Germline V gives CDR1 SEHNR, CDR2 FQNEAQ (reference sequence). The J segment lost 2 bases and the V segment lost 5 bases, leaving 3 bases of the junction unmatched. CDR3 length: 15 amino acids. Every sorted population was more than 95% pure. Sequenced material consisted of expressed TCRB transcripts (all of the isolated RNA was reverse transcribed). Naive, central memory and regulatory T cell samples averaged about 4 million immunoSEQ reads each. TCRdb's table, derived via immunoSEQ multiplex PCR, lists solely in-frame clones and lacks some. This sample has 150,000 to 180,000 clones, with approximately 8.1% found just once. This entry is derived from a study of beta chain features in type 1 diabetes. Study results and caveats: These data did not resolve whether HLA type affects TCRB rearrangement.

The rearrangement joins TRBV7-9 to TRBJ2-6; 7 nucleotides agree with TRBD1. The sequenced material came from central memory CD4+ T cells from blood. The TCR sequence derives from a man aged 18 to 29 in good health. The CDR3 loop is CASSPTGAGANVLTF. CDR3 nucleotide sequence: TGTGCCAGCAGCCCAACAGGGGCTGGGGCCAACGTCCTGACTTTC. Full variable domain (outside the CDR3, taken from reference TRBV7-9 and TRBJ2-6): DTGVSQNPRHKITKRGQNVTFRCDPISEHNRLYWYRQTLGQGPEFLTYFQNEAQLEKSRLLSDRFSAERPKGSFSTLEIQRTEQGDSAMYLCASSPTGAGANVLTFGAGSRLTVL.